This passage covers 31 T cell receptor beta chains from one sample sequenced in a study of identifying expanded T cells in peripheral blood. Sequencing was performed with immunoSEQ multiplex PCR; in TCRdb, only in-frame clones are kept and a portion is missing. The repertoire has around 57,000 clones, around 87% of them found once; the top ten carry roughly 4.8%. The specimen was blood. All receptors come from a person between 18 and 75 years old in good health.

The rearrangement uses TRBV28 and TRBJ2-7; no clear D gene. Deletions cut 2 bases from V and 5 bases from J, with 4 bases between. This CDR3 comprises 11 residues. Germline assignment: CDR1 MDHEN and CDR2 SYDVKM. This CDR3 is CASSLGDEQYF. CDR3 in DNA: TGTGCCAGCAGTTTAGGAGACGAGCAGTACTTC.

This clone has more than one count but fewer than ten. The chain uses TRBV6-4 and TRBJ2-1, with D perhaps matching TRBD1 (6 bases). The CDR3 contains 15 residues. Trimming took 5 bases from V and 5 from J, leaving 16 bases between them. Germline lookup yields CDR1 MRHNA and CDR2 SNTAGT. CDR3 amino acids: CASSTRDTDHNEQFF. CDR3 DNA sequence: TGTGCCAGCAGTACTCGGGACACCGATCACAATGAGCAGTTCTTC.

The chain has TRBV5-1 and TRBJ2-7; tentatively, D is TRBD2 (6 bases). This CDR3 has 11 residues. From germline, CDR1 is SGHRS and CDR2 YFSETQ. Between the trimmed V and J ends, which lost 6 bases and 6 bases, there was a span of 10 bases. DNA for the CDR3: TGCGCCAGCACGTCCGGGAGCGAGCAGTACTTC. Translated: CASTSGSEQYF.

The chain employs TRBV6-5 and TRBJ2-7, with 7 bases identical to TRBD1. CDR1 is MNHEY and CDR2 is SVGAGI in the germline V gene. CDR3 length equals 15 residues. Germline trimming cut 0 bases from V and 2 bases from J; bases unmatched to any gene: 4. The CDR3 loop is CASSYSKGATYEQYF. The CDR3 DNA is TGTGCCAGCAGTTACTCTAAGGGGGCTACCTACGAGCAGTACTTC.

This clone was observed once. V and J are TRBV18 and TRBJ2-3, with a weak D call TRBD1 (6 bases). V lost 5 bases, J lost 0 bases, and 15 bases lay in between. The CDR3 consists of 16 residues. Germline lookup yields CDR1 KGHSH and CDR2 LQKENI. The CDR3 bases are TGTGCCAGCTCAGCATACAGGGCTAGCAGCACAGATACGCAGTATTTT. Translated, it gives CASSAYRASSTDTQYF.

The V gene is TRBV6-1, the J gene TRBJ1-1; D gene uncertain. CDR1 MNHNS and CDR2 SASEGT come from the germline V gene. This CDR3 comprises 15 residues. The V end lost 4 bases, the J end lost 0 bases, and 12 bases lay between the germline ends. The CDR3 here is CASSAQVDMNTEAFF. The CDR3 DNA is TGTGCCAGCAGTGCCCAAGTTGACATGAACACTGAAGCTTTCTTT.

The chain employs TRBV28 and TRBJ2-3; perhaps TRBD1 as D (6 bases). The germline V gene has CDR1 MDHEN and CDR2 SYDVKM. The length of the CDR3 is 14 residues. The V and J ends lost 3 bases and 2 bases respectively, with 9 bases between them. The DNA for the CDR3 is TGTGCCAGCAGTTTTCCAGGGGCCACAGATACGCAGTATTTT. Its translation is CASSFPGATDTQYF.

The chain combines TRBV2 with TRBJ1-5; D remains ambiguous. Germline CDR1 and CDR2: SNHLY and FYNNEI. The CDR3 is 13 amino acids. Trimming shortened V by 3 bases and J by 1 base, and 4 bases separated the two germline ends. The CDR3, as DNA: TGTGCCAGCAGTGATTACAGCAATCAGCCCCAGCATTTT. Its translation: CASSDYSNQPQHF. Full variable domain (outside the CDR3, taken from reference TRBV2 and TRBJ1-5): EPEVTQTPSHQVTQMGQEVILRCVPISNHLYFYWYRQILGQKVEFLVSFYNNEISEKSEIFDDQFSVERPDGSNFTLKIRSTKLEDSAMYFCASSDYSNQPQHFGDGTRLSIL.

The V call is TRBV11-1, the J call TRBJ2-1; D not resolved. V was pared by 5 bases and J by 8 bases, with 13 bases between. Per the germline V gene, CDR1 is SGHAT and CDR2 is FQDESV (reference sequence). This CDR3 is built from 13 residues. CDR3 nucleotide sequence: TGTGCCAGCAGCCCCTTGGGTCTCGATGAGCAGTTCTTC. Encoded protein: CASSPLGLDEQFF. Full variable domain (remainder filled in from reference TRBV11-1 and TRBJ2-1): EAEVAQSPRYKITEKSQAVAFWCDPISGHATLYWYRQILGQGPELLVQFQDESVVDDSQLPKDRFSAERLKGVDSTLKIQPAELGDSAMYLCASSPLGLDEQFFGPGTRLTVL.

V is TRBV6-1 and J is TRBJ1-1; 7 bases map to TRBD1. CDR1 and CDR2 from the germline V gene are MNHNS and SASEGT. This CDR3 contains 15 residues. Unmatched junction bases numbered 3, after V lost 1 base and J lost 1 base. This CDR3 reads CASSEVAGGNTEAFF. CDR3 DNA: TGTGCCAGCAGTGAAGTCGCAGGGGGGAACACTGAAGCTTTCTTT.

The genes are TRBV28 and TRBJ2-7, with 12 bases lining up with TRBD2. The junction had 9 bases not matched to a gene; V was cut back by 1 base and J by 2 bases. This CDR3 comprises 18 residues. In germline, CDR1 is MDHEN, CDR2 SYDVKM. The CDR3 nucleotides are TGTGCCAGCAGTTTATCGGCACTAGCGGGAGGATCTACCTACGAGCAGTACTTC. It yields the protein CASSLSALAGGSTYEQYF.

This clone has a single count. V and J are TRBV19 and TRBJ2-2; D is ambiguous. Trimming shortened V by 7 bases and J by 5 bases, and 5 bases separated the two germline ends. CDR3 length: 11 amino acids. CDR1 is LNHDA, CDR2 SQIVND, per germline (reference sequence). The CDR3 loop reads CASKHTGELFF. In nucleotides, the CDR3 is TGTGCCAGTAAACATACCGGGGAGCTGTTTTTT.

This clone has only a few counts. The V gene is TRBV4-2, the J gene TRBJ2-2, with TRBD2 identical over 8 bases. The CDR3 has 18 residues. Trimming at V came to 1 base and at J to 0 bases, leaving 7 bases not matched to a gene. Germline V gene sequence: CDR1 LGHNA, CDR2 YNFKEQ. This chain's CDR3 is CASSQVGSGGANTGELFF. In DNA form, the CDR3 reads TGTGCCAGCAGCCAAGTAGGGAGCGGGGGAGCGAACACCGGGGAGCTGTTTTTT.

The chain joins TRBV15 to TRBJ2-6; D is unresolved. V lost 1 base to trimming and J lost 0 bases, with 7 bases between them. Looked up from germline, CDR1 is LNHNV and CDR2 is YYDKDF (reference sequence). There are 16 residues in the CDR3. The CDR3: CATSRVATSGANVLTF. The CDR3, as DNA: TGTGCCACCAGCAGAGTTGCCACCTCTGGGGCCAACGTCCTGACTTTC.

This clone has just one count. The rearrangement joins TRBV6-1 to TRBJ1-5; no clear D gene. The CDR3 totals 13 residues. CDR1 MNHNS and CDR2 SASEGT come from the germline V gene. V gave up 7 bases and J gave up 3 bases, with 10 bases separating them. DNA for the CDR3: TGTGCCAGCAATGTGAATCTCAATCAGCCCCAGCATTTT. It codes for CASNVNLNQPQHF.

V gene TRBV27 combines with J gene TRBJ2-1; TRBD2 matches at 7 bases. The CDR3 is 11 amino acids. The germline V gene has CDR1 MNHEY and CDR2 SMNVEV (reference sequence). Trimming removed 8 bases from V and 14 bases from J; junction bases left unmatched: 9. The CDR3 loop is CASLGGDSEFF. The CDR3 DNA reads TGTGCCAGCCTGGGGGGGGATTCCGAGTTCTTC.

This sequence joins TRBV6-6 and TRBJ1-2; D is unresolved. V lost 7 bases to trimming and J lost 1 base, with 7 bases between them. The germline CDR1 and CDR2 sequences are MNHNY and SVGAGI (reference sequence). The CDR3 is made up of 12 amino acids. CDR3 region: CASTQSNYGYTF. The CDR3, as DNA: TGTGCCAGCACCCAGAGTAACTATGGCTACACCTTC.

V is TRBV4-1 and J is TRBJ1-5; a possible D gene is TRBD1 (6 bases). CDR1 MGHRA and CDR2 YSYEKL come from the germline V gene. The V end lost 4 bases, the J end lost 2 bases, and 18 bases lay between the germline ends. There are 17 residues in the CDR3. CDR3 nucleotides: TGCGCCAGCAGCCCCCCCGTGGCGGGGGCTGGCAATCAGCCCCAGCATTTT. Protein: CASSPPVAGAGNQPQHF.

CDR3 region: CASSLAPNYGYTF. CDR3 DNA sequence: TGTGCCAGCAGCTTAGCCCCTAACTATGGCTACACCTTC. The rearrangement uses TRBV7-8 and TRBJ1-2; D is ambiguous. Germline-derived CDR1 and CDR2 are SGHVS and FQNEAQ. Trimming pared 0 bases from V and 0 bases from J, leaving 2 bases between. CDR3 length equals 13 residues.

CDR3 region: CASRSRTSGREGSYNEQFF. DNA of the CDR3: TGTGCAAGTCGCTCCCGGACTAGCGGGAGGGAGGGCTCCTACAATGAGCAGTTCTTC. The V and J genes are TRBV12-2 and TRBJ2-1; TRBD2 is the table's D call, not checked against the DNA. TRBV12-2 is listed as a pseudogene. The CDR3 runs to 19 residues.

The gene calls are TRBV7-3 and TRBJ2-2, with 8 bases that match TRBD1. Germline CDR1 reads SGHTA; CDR2 reads FQGTGA. Trimming removed 5 bases from V and 1 base from J; junction bases left unmatched: 6. CDR3 size: 16 residues. The CDR3 reads CASSPRGTGNTGELFF. The CDR3 DNA is TGTGCCAGCAGCCCCCGGGGGACAGGGAACACCGGGGAGCTGTTTTTT.

The table lists this clone with a few counts. The rearrangement links TRBV6-1 to TRBJ2-1; TRBD2 aligns across 13 bases. Looked up from germline, CDR1 is MNHNS and CDR2 is SASEGT. Trimming cost V 4 bases and J 6 bases; bases outside gene matches: 0. The CDR3 covers 14 residues. CDR3 residues: CASSGLAGGNEQFF. In DNA form, the CDR3 reads TGTGCCAGCAGTGGACTAGCGGGAGGCAATGAGCAGTTCTTC.

The chain recombines TRBV10-3 with TRBJ2-7; TRBD2 aligns across 9 bases. Per the germline V gene, CDR1 is ENHRY and CDR2 is SYGVKD. The CDR3 is made up of 17 amino acids. V lost 3 bases to trimming and J lost 2 bases; unmatched junction nucleotides: 11. The CDR3 DNA reads as TGTGCCATCAGTGACAGCGGTGCGACTAGCGGCACCTACGAGCAGTACTTC. Protein product: CAISDSGATSGTYEQYF.

V is TRBV7-9 and J is TRBJ2-3; 10 bases line up with TRBD2. Germline V lookup: CDR1 SEHNR, CDR2 FQNEAQ (reference sequence). The CDR3 loop spans 16 amino acids. V dropped 3 bases and J dropped 2; count of bases not matched to a gene: 5. CDR3: CASSFTSGTNTDTQYF. For the CDR3, the DNA is TGTGCCAGCAGCTTTACTAGCGGGACCAACACAGATACGCAGTATTTT. The full variable domain, in which reference TRBV7-9 and TRBJ2-3 provide the parts outside the CDR3, is DTGVSQNPRHKITKRGQNVTFRCDPISEHNRLYWYRQTLGQGPEFLTYFQNEAQLEKSRLLSDRFSAERPKGSFSTLEIQRTEQGDSAMYLCASSFTSGTNTDTQYFGPGTRLTVL.

This sequence joins TRBV9 and TRBJ2-1; D remains unclear. The germline CDR1 and CDR2 sequences are SGDLS and YYNGEE. Trimming cost V 4 bases and J 1 base, with 6 bases left between them. CDR3 length equals 13 residues. The CDR3 here is CASSPRSYNEQFF. The CDR3 nucleotides are TGTGCCAGCAGCCCCCGATCCTACAATGAGCAGTTCTTC.

The CDR3 region has the DNA TGTGCCAGCAGTTTAGGGGGGTACGGTCAGCCCCAGCATTTT. This translates into CASSLGGYGQPQHF. The J gene is TRBJ1-5, the V gene TRBV28, with D maybe TRBD1 (5 bases). The germline V gene encodes CDR1 MDHEN and CDR2 SYDVKM. V shed 2 bases and J shed 6 bases, with 11 bases lying between them. The CDR3 contains 14 residues.

The chain is built from TRBV30 and TRBJ2-1, with TRBD2 matching over 12 bases. The CDR3 is 17 residues long. V was clipped by 1 base and J by 5 bases; unmatched bases: 9. Germline CDR1 is GTSNPN and CDR2 is SVGIG (reference sequence). CDR3 loop: CAWSELAGGFRDNEQFF. For the CDR3, the DNA is TGTGCCTGGAGTGAACTAGCGGGAGGTTTTAGGGACAATGAGCAGTTCTTC.

The chain joins TRBV2 to TRBJ2-7; 8 nucleotides align to TRBD1. The CDR3 is made up of 14 amino acids. Trimming removed 6 bases from V and 0 bases from J; junction bases left unmatched: 4. The V gene's germline CDR1 is SNHLY and CDR2 FYNNEI. The CDR3 protein is CASRYRGSSYEQYF. The DNA of the CDR3 is TGTGCCAGCAGATACAGGGGGTCCTCCTACGAGCAGTACTTC.

The chain has TRBV18 and TRBJ2-7, with TRBD1 identical over 8 bases. Germline V gene sequence: CDR1 KGHSH, CDR2 LQKENI. The CDR3 contains 13 residues. V was clipped by 6 bases and J by 5 bases; unmatched bases: 6. Here the CDR3 DNA reads TGTGCCAGCTCTAAAGGACAGGGCGACGAGCAGTACTTC. Amino acid sequence: CASSKGQGDEQYF.

The V gene is TRBV5-6, the J gene TRBJ2-7, with TRBD1 matching 9 bases. Germline V CDR1 and CDR2: SGHDT, YYEEEE. This CDR3 has 15 residues. V lost 1 base, J lost 5 bases, and 7 bases stayed unmatched. The CDR3 sequence: CASSLYGTGFHEQYF. Here the CDR3 DNA reads TGTGCCAGCAGCTTGTACGGGACAGGGTTTCACGAGCAGTACTTC.

This clone was seen once. The chain is built from TRBV7-2 and TRBJ2-7; 13 nucleotides align to TRBD2. Germline CDR1 and CDR2: SGHTA and FQGNSA. Losses at the gene ends were 6 bases for V and 5 bases for J; bases not matched to a gene: 16. This CDR3 spans 18 amino acids. The CDR3 DNA reads as TGTGCCAGCAGATCCTCATTACTAGCGGGAGGGAGAATGAACGAGCAGTACTTC. Translated: CASRSSLLAGGRMNEQYF.